Sequencing of this TCR beta chain was carried out in a study of T cell repertoires in cytomegalovirus infection. Study details: Selection of CMV epitopes for the study included recently identified HLA-C-restricted and well-studied HLA-B-restricted ones. Public TCR beta signature analysis indicated the presence of both CMV infection and matching HLA type.

MiXCR was run by TCRdb on the reads, yielding one entry per CDR3 protein. The sample includes around 800,000 distinct CDR3 sequences, approximately 32% of them seen just once. General study results and limits: It was HLA-C-restricted CMV-specific TCR beta clonotypes that dominated the response ex vivo. Adding up the frequency of public TCR beta families identified people who carried CMV plus the relevant HLA.

Worth noting for this clonotype: The antigen remains undetermined.

The sequence came from a human donor in good health (CMV status not recorded). Some clones in this sample may be carry-over from other donors' samples. The sequencing here drew on cultured CD8+ T cells from PBMCs, taken from culture after CMV antigen stimulation.

Here the CDR3 reads CASSLDPSGGAEDTQYF. The CDR3 DNA follows: TGTGCCAGCAGCTTGGATCCTAGCGGGGGGGCCGAAGATACGCAGTATTTT. The chain combines TRBV5-4 with TRBJ2-3, with 12 bases fitting TRBD2. The CDR3 covers 17 residues. The V gene end was trimmed by 0 bases and the J gene end by 5 bases; junction bases not matched to a gene: 7. Germline lookup yields CDR1 SGHNT and CDR2 YYREEE (reference sequence).